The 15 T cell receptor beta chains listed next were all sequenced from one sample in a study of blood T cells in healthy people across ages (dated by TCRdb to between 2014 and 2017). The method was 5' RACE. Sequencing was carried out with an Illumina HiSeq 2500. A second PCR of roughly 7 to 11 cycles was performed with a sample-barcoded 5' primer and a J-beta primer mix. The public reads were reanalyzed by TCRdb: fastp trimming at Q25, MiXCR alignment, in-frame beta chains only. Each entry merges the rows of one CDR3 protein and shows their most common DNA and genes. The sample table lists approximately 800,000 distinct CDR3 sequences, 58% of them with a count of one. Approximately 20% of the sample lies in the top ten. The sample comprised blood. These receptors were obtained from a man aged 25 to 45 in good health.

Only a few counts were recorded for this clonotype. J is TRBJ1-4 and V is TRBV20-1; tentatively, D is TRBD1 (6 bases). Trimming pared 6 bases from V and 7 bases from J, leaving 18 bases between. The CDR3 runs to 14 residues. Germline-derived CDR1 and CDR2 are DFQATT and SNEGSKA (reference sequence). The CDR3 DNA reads TGCAGTGCCACCCGCGGGGGCCGAAGTGAAAAACTGTTTTTT. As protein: CSATRGGRSEKLFF.

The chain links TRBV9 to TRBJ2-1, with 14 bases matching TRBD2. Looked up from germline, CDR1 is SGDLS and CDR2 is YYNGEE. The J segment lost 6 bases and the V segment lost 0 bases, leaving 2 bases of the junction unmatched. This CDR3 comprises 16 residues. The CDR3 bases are TGTGCCAGCAGCGTAGCTGGACTAGCGGGAGGCAATGAGCAGTTCTTC. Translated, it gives CASSVAGLAGGNEQFF.

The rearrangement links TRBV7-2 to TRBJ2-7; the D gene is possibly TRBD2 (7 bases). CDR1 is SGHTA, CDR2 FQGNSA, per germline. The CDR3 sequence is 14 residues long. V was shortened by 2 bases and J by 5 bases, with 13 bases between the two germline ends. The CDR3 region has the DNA TGTGCCAGCAGCTTACCGGGGGGCTTCGACGAGCAGTACTTC. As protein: CASSLPGGFDEQYF. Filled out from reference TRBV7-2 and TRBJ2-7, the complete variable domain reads GAGVSQSPSNKVTEKGKDVELRCDPISGHTALYWYRQSLGQGLEFLIYFQGNSAPDKSGLPSDRFSAERTGGSVSTLTIQRTQQEDSAVYLCASSLPGGFDEQYFGPGTRLTVT.

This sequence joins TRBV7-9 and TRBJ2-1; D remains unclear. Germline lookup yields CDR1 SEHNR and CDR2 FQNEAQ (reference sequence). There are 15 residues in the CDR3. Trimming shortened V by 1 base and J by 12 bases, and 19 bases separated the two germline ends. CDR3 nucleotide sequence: TGTGCCAGCAGCTTAGTCACTGGTGTTGGGGATGGGCAGTTCTTC. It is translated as CASSLVTGVGDGQFF. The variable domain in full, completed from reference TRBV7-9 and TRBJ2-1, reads DTGVSQNPRHKITKRGQNVTFRCDPISEHNRLYWYRQTLGQGPEFLTYFQNEAQLEKSRLLSDRFSAERPKGSFSTLEIQRTEQGDSAMYLCASSLVTGVGDGQFFGPGTRLTVL.

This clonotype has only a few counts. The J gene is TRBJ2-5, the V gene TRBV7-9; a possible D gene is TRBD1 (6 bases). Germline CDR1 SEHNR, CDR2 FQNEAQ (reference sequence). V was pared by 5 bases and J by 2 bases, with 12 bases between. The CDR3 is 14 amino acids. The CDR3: CASSTRTDQETQYF. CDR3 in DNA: TGTGCCAGCAGCACCAGGACAGATCAAGAGACCCAGTACTTC.

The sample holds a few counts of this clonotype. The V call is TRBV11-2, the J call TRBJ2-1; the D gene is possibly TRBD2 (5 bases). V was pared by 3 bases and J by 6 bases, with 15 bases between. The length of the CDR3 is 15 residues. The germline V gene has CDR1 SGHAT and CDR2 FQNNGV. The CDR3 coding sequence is TGTGCCAGCAGCTTGGACTCCCAAAGGTCCAATGAGCAGTTCTTC. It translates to CASSLDSQRSNEQFF.

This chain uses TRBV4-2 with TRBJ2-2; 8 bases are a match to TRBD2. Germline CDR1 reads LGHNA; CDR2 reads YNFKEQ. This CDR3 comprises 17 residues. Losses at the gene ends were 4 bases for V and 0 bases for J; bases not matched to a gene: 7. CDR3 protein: CASSLLPGLANTGELFF. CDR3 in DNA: TGTGCCAGCAGCCTGCTCCCGGGACTAGCGAACACCGGGGAGCTGTTTTTT.

The CDR3 sequence is CSVVRGQGGETQYF. The CDR3 coding sequence is TGCAGCGTCGTCCGGGGACAGGGCGGCGAGACCCAGTACTTC. This chain connects TRBV29-1 to TRBJ2-5; 9 nucleotides align to TRBD1. The trim removed 6 bases at V and 5 bases at J, leaving 10 bases unmatched. Germline V lookup: CDR1 SQVTM, CDR2 ANQGSEA. CDR3 size: 14 residues.

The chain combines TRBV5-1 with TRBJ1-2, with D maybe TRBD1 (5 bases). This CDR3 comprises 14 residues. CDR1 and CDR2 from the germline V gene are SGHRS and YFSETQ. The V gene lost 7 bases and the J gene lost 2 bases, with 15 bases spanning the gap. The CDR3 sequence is CASGTGRNNYGYTF. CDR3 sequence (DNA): TGCGCCAGCGGAACGGGACGGAACAACTATGGCTACACCTTC.

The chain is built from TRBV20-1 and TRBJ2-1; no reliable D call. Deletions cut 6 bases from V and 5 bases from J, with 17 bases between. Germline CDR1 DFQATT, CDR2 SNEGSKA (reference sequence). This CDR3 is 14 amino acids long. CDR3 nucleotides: TGCAGTGCCCCCGTTAATCTCGTGGACAATGAGCAGTTCTTC. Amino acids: CSAPVNLVDNEQFF.

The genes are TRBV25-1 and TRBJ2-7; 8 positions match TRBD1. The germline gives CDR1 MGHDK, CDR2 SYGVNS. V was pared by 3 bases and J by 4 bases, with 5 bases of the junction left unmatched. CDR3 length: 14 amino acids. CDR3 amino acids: CASSDRGLGYEQYF. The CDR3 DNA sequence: TGTGCCAGCAGTGACAGGGGGCTCGGGTACGAGCAGTACTTC.

The CDR3 loop reads CSARGSGDIQYF. The DNA for the CDR3 is TGCAGTGCTAGGGGGTCTGGGGACATTCAGTACTTC. This sequence joins TRBV20-1 and TRBJ2-4; no clear D. The V end was cut by 3 bases, the J end by 8 bases, with 11 bases between. Germline V gene sequence: CDR1 DFQATT, CDR2 SNEGSKA (reference sequence). CDR3 size: 12 residues.

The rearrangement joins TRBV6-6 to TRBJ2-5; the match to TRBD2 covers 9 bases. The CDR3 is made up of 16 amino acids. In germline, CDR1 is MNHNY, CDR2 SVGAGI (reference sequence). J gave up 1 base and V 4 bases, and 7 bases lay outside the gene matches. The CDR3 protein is CASSWEASGIQETQYF. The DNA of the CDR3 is TGTGCCAGCAGTTGGGAGGCTAGCGGGATCCAAGAGACCCAGTACTTC.

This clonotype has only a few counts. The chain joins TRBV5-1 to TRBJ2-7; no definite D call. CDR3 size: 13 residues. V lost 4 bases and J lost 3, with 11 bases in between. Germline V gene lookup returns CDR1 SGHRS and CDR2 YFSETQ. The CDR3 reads CASSVEALYEQYF. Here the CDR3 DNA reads TGCGCCAGCAGCGTCGAGGCGCTCTACGAGCAGTACTTC.

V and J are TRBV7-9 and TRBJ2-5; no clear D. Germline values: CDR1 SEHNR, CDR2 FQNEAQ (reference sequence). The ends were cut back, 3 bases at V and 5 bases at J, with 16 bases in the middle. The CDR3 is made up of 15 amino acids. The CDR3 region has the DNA TGTGCCAGCAGCTTCCCCGAGGCACTTGTGGAGACCCAGTACTTC. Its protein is CASSFPEALVETQYF.